The 23 T cell receptor beta chains below were found in one sample sequenced in a study of regulatory T cells in long-lasting Graves disease. In building TCR beta libraries, iRepertoire HTBI primers were used together with Arm-PCR of CDR3 regions. Via MiXCR, TCRdb re-called the multiplex PCR reads, giving one row per CDR3 protein. The data show a few hundred thousand distinct CDR3 sequences, 22% seen once. The time point denotes: persistent/refractory GD, antithyroid drugs over 5 years with positive TRAb. PBMC RNA was the source of the TCR library. Specimen: peripheral blood mononuclear cells (PBMCs), collected when the disease was refractory, from a patient treated with antithyroid drugs. The receptor source for this set is a female donor with Graves disease.

The chain employs TRBV6-5 and TRBJ1-2; D perhaps matches TRBD1 (6 bases). The CDR3 is made up of 14 amino acids. V was cut by 0 bases and J by 5 bases, with 10 bases left in between. Germline V gene lookup returns CDR1 MNHEY and CDR2 SVGAGI. The CDR3 loop is CASSYSGGVYGYTF. CDR3 in DNA: TGTGCCAGCAGTTACTCCGGGGGCGTTTATGGCTACACCTTC.

CDR3 sequence: CSAPQGGQETQYF. As DNA, the CDR3 is TGCAGTGCTCCTCAGGGGGGTCAAGAGACCCAGTACTTC. The chain carries TRBV20-1 and TRBJ2-5; TRBD1 might be the D (7 bases). There are 13 residues in the CDR3. Germline V gene data show CDR1 as DFQATT and CDR2 as SNEGSKA (reference sequence). The ends were cut back, 5 bases at V and 2 bases at J, with 12 bases in the middle.

The chain combines TRBV2 with TRBJ2-1; 11 nucleotides line up with TRBD1. The CDR3 runs to 15 residues. V dropped 4 bases and J dropped 8; count of bases not matched to a gene: 7. Germline V gene data show CDR1 as SNHLY and CDR2 as FYNNEI. This CDR3 reads CASSGGGQGEDEQFF. In DNA form, the CDR3 reads TGTGCCAGCAGTGGAGGGGGACAGGGGGAGGATGAGCAGTTCTTC. Looking up the rest from reference TRBV2 and TRBJ2-1 gives the full variable domain: EPEVTQTPSHQVTQMGQEVILRCVPISNHLYFYWYRQILGQKVEFLVSFYNNEISEKSEIFDDQFSVERPDGSNFTLKIRSTKLEDSAMYFCASSGGGQGEDEQFFGPGTRLTVL.

This clonotype was counted only a few times. The chain links TRBV4-3 to TRBJ1-2; unclear D gene. The CDR3 length is 14 residues. The germline V and J ends were trimmed by 0 bases and 7 bases, with 12 bases remaining between them. CDR1 and CDR2 (germline): LGHNA, YSLEER. CDR3 amino acids: CASSQDAGWVGYTF. The CDR3 DNA sequence: TGCGCCAGCAGCCAAGACGCGGGTTGGGTTGGCTACACCTTC.

This clonotype occurred many times. The gene calls are TRBV28 and TRBJ1-5; D unclear. V dropped 3 bases and J dropped 2 bases, with 11 bases sitting between them. CDR1 and CDR2 from the germline V gene are MDHEN and SYDVKM. This CDR3 contains 15 residues. The CDR3 protein is CASSFEGLGNQPQHF. DNA for the CDR3: TGTGCCAGCAGTTTCGAAGGGTTAGGCAATCAGCCCCAGCATTTT.

This clonotype was found many times. The genes are TRBV11-2 and TRBJ2-2; possible D gene TRBD1, 6 bases. V lost 5 bases, J lost 7 bases, and 20 bases lay in between. The V gene's germline CDR1 is SGHAT and CDR2 FQNNGV. This CDR3 is built from 16 residues. The CDR3 coding sequence is TGTGCCAGCAGCAGTCGAACAGGGAGAACAATCGGGGAGCTGTTTTTT. Encoded protein: CASSSRTGRTIGELFF.

This chain links TRBV20-1 with TRBJ1-5; TRBD1 matches 7 bases. J gave up 4 bases and V 5 bases, and 8 bases lay outside the gene matches. CDR3 length: 14 amino acids. The germline CDR1 and CDR2 sequences are DFQATT and SNEGSKA (reference sequence). CDR3 nucleotide sequence: TGCAGTGCTGGCCGGGACAGCCAAAATCAGCCCCAGCATTTT. This gives the protein CSAGRDSQNQPQHF.

V gene TRBV29-1 combines with J gene TRBJ2-1, with D possibly being TRBD2 (5 bases). Trimming left V 4 bases short and J 9 bases short, with 10 bases between. The CDR3 length is 11 residues. Germline V gene data show CDR1 as SQVTM and CDR2 as ANQGSEA. The CDR3 region is CSVVGGPEQFF. CDR3 nucleotides: TGCAGCGTTGTAGGAGGCCCTGAGCAGTTCTTC.

At least ten counts were recorded for this clonotype. The CDR3 loop is CASRAPTGGHGYTF. The CDR3, as DNA: TGCGCCAGCCGAGCGCCGACAGGGGGCCATGGCTACACCTTC. V usage is TRBV5-1 and J usage is TRBJ1-2; 10 bases are shared with TRBD1. CDR3 length: 14 amino acids. The trim removed 7 bases at V and 6 bases at J, leaving 9 bases unmatched. The germline gives CDR1 SGHRS, CDR2 YFSETQ.

This clonotype came up a few times. The chain couples TRBV6-1 to TRBJ1-5; D not certain. The V and J ends lost 6 bases and 6 bases respectively, with 9 bases between them. Germline assignment: CDR1 MNHNS and CDR2 SASEGT. The CDR3 has 12 amino acids. DNA for the CDR3: TGTGCCAGCAGAGACCAGAGTCAGCCCCAGCATTTT. It is translated as CASRDQSQPQHF.

This clonotype was counted many times. The chain uses TRBV10-3 and TRBJ1-5, with TRBD1 identical over 11 bases. The CDR3 sequence is 15 residues long. V was clipped by 5 bases and J by 1 base; unmatched bases: 1. Germline CDR1 and CDR2: ENHRY and SYGVKD. This CDR3 is CAISRTGGSNQPQHF. The CDR3 DNA sequence: TGTGCCATCAGTCGGACAGGGGGCAGCAATCAGCCCCAGCATTTT.

This clonotype was counted ten times or more. The V and J genes are TRBV6-1 and TRBJ2-7; D may be TRBD1 (6 bases). V gave up 2 bases and J gave up 2 bases, with 13 bases separating them. The CDR3 spans 15 residues. Germline CDR1 reads MNHNS; CDR2 reads SASEGT. The CDR3 sequence: CASSEQGPIPYEQYF. CDR3 nucleotides: TGTGCCAGCAGTGAACAGGGGCCGATCCCCTACGAGCAGTACTTC.

A few counts support this clonotype. This chain links TRBV20-1 with TRBJ1-6, with D perhaps matching TRBD1 (6 bases). Germline V gene data show CDR1 as DFQATT and CDR2 as SNEGSKA (reference sequence). This CDR3 region has 15 residues. Trimming pared 0 bases from V and 14 bases from J, leaving 20 bases between. The CDR3 DNA reads as TGCAGTGCTAGAGATAACAGGGAAAATATGATCACCCTCCACTTT. It codes for CSARDNRENMITLHF.

This clonotype was counted many times. The gene calls are TRBV7-9 and TRBJ2-7, with 11 bases lining up with TRBD1. This CDR3 has 15 residues. V dropped 5 bases and J dropped 10; count of bases not matched to a gene: 13. Germline loops: CDR1 SEHNR, CDR2 FQNEAQ (reference sequence). In DNA, the CDR3 is TGTGCCAGCAGCACCAGGACAGGGGGCGGGAGTGAACAGTACTTC. Translation: CASSTRTGGGSEQYF.

The chain uses TRBV5-6 and TRBJ1-6; no definite D call. CDR1 is SGHDT and CDR2 is YYEEEE in the germline V gene. This CDR3 spans 14 amino acids. V was shortened by 1 base and J by 9 bases, with 11 bases between the two germline ends. CDR3 sequence reads: CASSLLPEGSPLHF. The CDR3 nucleotides are TGTGCCAGCAGCTTGCTGCCGGAGGGTTCACCCCTCCACTTT.

This clonotype was counted only a few times. The chain uses TRBV5-6 and TRBJ2-5; TRBD2 matches at 9 bases. This CDR3 has 14 residues. V trimming: 5 bases; J trimming: 4 bases; junction bases outside the gene matches: 6. Germline V gene lookup returns CDR1 SGHDT and CDR2 YYEEEE. CDR3 bases: TGTGCCAGCAGTATACCGGGACTAGCAGAGACCCAGTACTTC. The encoded protein is CASSIPGLAETQYF.

The rearrangement uses TRBV5-6 and TRBJ2-4; 8 nucleotides align to TRBD2. The CDR3 runs to 14 residues. The germline V gene has CDR1 SGHDT and CDR2 YYEEEE. V was clipped by 4 bases and J by 5 bases; unmatched bases: 5. DNA of the CDR3: TGTGCCAGCAGCCCTGGGACTAGAGAAAACATTCAGTACTTC. Protein: CASSPGTRENIQYF.

The sample holds many counts of this clonotype. This chain connects TRBV20-1 to TRBJ2-7; no clear D gene. Trimming removed 7 bases at V and 4 bases at J, with 20 bases between. The CDR3 is made up of 14 amino acids. Germline lookup yields CDR1 DFQATT and CDR2 SNEGSKA (reference sequence). CDR3 loop: CSVAAVKATYEQYF. CDR3 nucleotides: TGCAGTGTAGCCGCGGTTAAGGCTACTTACGAGCAGTACTTC.

V usage is TRBV5-6 and J usage is TRBJ2-5, with TRBD2 matching 11 bases. J lost 5 bases, V lost 4 bases, and 13 bases had no gene match. The CDR3 runs to 17 residues. From germline, CDR1 is SGHDT and CDR2 YYEEEE. In nucleotides, the CDR3 is TGTGCCAGCAGCCTACAACTAGCGGGAGCCCTCCGGGAGACCCAGTACTTC. Its protein product is CASSLQLAGALRETQYF.

This clonotype has ten or more counts. This chain links TRBV5-1 with TRBJ2-7, with 8 bases identical to TRBD2. This CDR3 has 16 residues. V shed 2 bases and J 2 bases; nucleotides not matched to a gene: 9. CDR1 and CDR2 from the germline V gene are SGHRS and YFSETQ. The CDR3 protein is CASSFSGGLATYEQYF. For the CDR3, the DNA is TGCGCCAGCAGCTTTTCGGGAGGGCTAGCGACCTACGAGCAGTACTTC.

This clonotype appeared a few times. V and J are TRBV5-1 and TRBJ1-5, with D unclear. The CDR3 is 13 amino acids. Trimming removed 4 bases at V and 9 bases at J, with 14 bases between. Germline CDR1 is SGHRS and CDR2 is YFSETQ. The CDR3 DNA follows: TGCGCCAGCAGCCCGGACCCTTCCTCGCCCCAGCATTTT. It codes for CASSPDPSSPQHF.

V gene TRBV15 combines with J gene TRBJ1-1; D unclear. The germline V gene has CDR1 LNHNV and CDR2 YYDKDF (reference sequence). The CDR3 covers 13 residues. Trimming removed 8 bases from V and 0 bases from J, with 10 bases in between. CDR3 bases: TGTGCCACCGTGGCAGTCATGAACACTGAAGCTTTCTTT. Its translation: CATVAVMNTEAFF.

This clonotype showed up many times. The genes are TRBV5-1 and TRBJ2-2; D is ambiguous. This CDR3 comprises 14 residues. Germline V CDR1 and CDR2: SGHRS, YFSETQ. Between the trimmed V and J ends, which lost 4 bases and 1 base, there was a span of 8 bases. The CDR3 DNA follows: TGCGCCAGCAGCACTGCAGGGAACACCGGGGAGCTGTTTTTT. Its protein is CASSTAGNTGELFF. Full variable domain (outside the CDR3, taken from reference TRBV5-1 and TRBJ2-2): KAGVTQTPRYLIKTRGQQVTLSCSPISGHRSVSWYQQTPGQGLQFLFEYFSETQRNKGNFPGRFSGRQFSNSRSEMNVSTLELGDSALYLCASSTAGNTGELFFGEGSRLTVL.